Sequencing of this T cell receptor beta chain was carried out in a study of T cell responses to AZD1222 COVID-19 vaccine. The study, taken as a whole, reports: Following two doses of AZD1222, Spike-specific TCR breadth and depth rose. Spike regions recognized by vaccine-associated CD4 TCRs spanned the protein, led by 160-218 and 743-854. Donors in the cohort were predominantly white British and more often female, and clonal diversity was possibly underestimated.

Regarding this clone: The antigen remains undetermined.

The table came from immunoSEQ multiplex PCR; TCRdb's copy has only in-frame clones and leaves some out. The data show 95,000 to 110,000 clones, 80% to 90% seen once. The starting material was peripheral blood, obtained on day 0 of AZD1222 vaccination. The sequence was collected from an adult in good health.

The CDR3 sequence: CAISESLGQGSSYEQYF. CDR3 DNA: TGTGCCATCAGTGAGTCGCTGGGACAGGGAAGCTCCTACGAGCAGTACTTC. The rearrangement uses TRBV10-3 and TRBJ2-7; 9 nucleotides align to TRBD1. Germline V gene lookup returns CDR1 ENHRY and CDR2 SYGVKD. The CDR3 sequence is 17 residues long. After removal of 0 bases from V and 0 bases from J, the junction contained 6 bases not matched to a gene.